The 11 T cell receptor beta chains reported below all come from one sample, sequenced in a study of blood T cell repertoires in COVID-19. The method was immunoSEQ multiplex PCR; TCRdb's version includes in-frame clones alone and lacks a portion of them. Of 200,000 to 250,000 clones listed, roughly 86% are singletons. The sequencing sample was made of peripheral blood. The receptors originated from a woman in her 70s with active or convalescent COVID-19.

The rearrangement links TRBV7-9 to TRBJ2-2, with 7 positions matching TRBD1. Trimming cost V 7 bases and J 2 bases; bases outside gene matches: 7. The CDR3 has 15 residues. CDR1 and CDR2 from the germline V gene are SEHNR and FQNEAQ (reference sequence). DNA of the CDR3: TGTGCCAGCACGACAGGGAACCTTAACACCGGGGAGCTGTTTTTT. Amino acids: CASTTGNLNTGELFF.

This chain uses TRBV7-3 with TRBJ1-3, with 9 bases that match TRBD1. Germline V CDR1 and CDR2: SGHTA, FQGTGA. The trim removed 4 bases at V and 4 bases at J, leaving 8 bases unmatched. The CDR3 spans 16 residues. The CDR3 region has the DNA TGTGCCAGCAGCTCCCAGGGACAGGGTGGAGGAAACACCATATATTTT. Its translation: CASSSQGQGGGNTIYF.

This chain connects TRBV2 to TRBJ2-5, with D hard to call. The CDR3 sequence is 12 residues long. Trimming shortened V by 1 base and J by 5 bases, and 5 bases separated the two germline ends. Germline V gene sequence: CDR1 SNHLY, CDR2 FYNNEI. The CDR3 nucleotides read TGTGCCAGCAGTGAAGTGAGGGAGACCCAGTACTTC. Its protein is CASSEVRETQYF. The variable domain in full, completed from reference TRBV2 and TRBJ2-5, reads EPEVTQTPSHQVTQMGQEVILRCVPISNHLYFYWYRQILGQKVEFLVSFYNNEISEKSEIFDDQFSVERPDGSNFTLKIRSTKLEDSAMYFCASSEVRETQYFGPGTRLLVL.

This clone has only one observation. J is TRBJ1-4 and V is TRBV7-9; D is undetermined. Trimming took off 0 bases at V and 15 bases at J, with 14 bases between the two ends. Per germline, CDR1 SEHNR and CDR2 FQNEAQ (reference sequence). This CDR3 has 13 amino acids. The CDR3 is CASSLAHDPGMFF. The CDR3 nucleotides are TGTGCCAGCAGCTTAGCACACGACCCCGGGATGTTTTTT.

The chain is built from TRBV5-8 and TRBJ1-1; D is uncertain. CDR3 length: 12 residues. CDR1 is SGHTS, CDR2 YDEGEE, per germline. The V end lost 2 bases, the J end lost 0 bases, and 2 bases lay between the germline ends. Here the CDR3 DNA reads TGTGCCAGCAGCTTCATGAACACTGAAGCTTTCTTT. It is translated as CASSFMNTEAFF.

The chain employs TRBV29-1 and TRBJ1-2; a possible D gene is TRBD1 (5 bases). The CDR3 sequence is 13 residues long. The V gene lost 6 bases and the J gene lost 8 bases, with 19 bases spanning the gap. Germline values: CDR1 SQVTM, CDR2 ANQGSEA. The CDR3 is CSVDRSRAGGYTF. The DNA for the CDR3 is TGCAGCGTCGACCGAAGCAGGGCAGGAGGCTACACCTTC.

This clone came up once. This rearrangement joins TRBV7-9 to TRBJ1-4; tentatively, D is TRBD1 (6 bases). V gave up 2 bases and J gave up 5 bases, with 12 bases separating them. CDR1 and CDR2 from the germline V gene are SEHNR and FQNEAQ (reference sequence). This CDR3 comprises 15 residues. The CDR3 sequence: CASSLSTGPNEKLFF. The CDR3 DNA follows: TGTGCCAGCAGCTTAAGCACAGGGCCGAATGAAAAACTGTTTTTT.

The chain couples TRBV11-2 to TRBJ2-2, with TRBD1 as a possible D gene (5 bases). The CDR3 extends over 13 amino acids. V lost 5 bases to trimming and J lost 6 bases, with 10 bases between them. Germline CDR1 is SGHAT and CDR2 is FQNNGV. CDR3 loop: CASSPIGAGELFF. CDR3 DNA: TGTGCCAGCAGCCCCATAGGGGCCGGGGAGCTGTTTTTT.

J is TRBJ2-7 and V is TRBV6-1, with D perhaps TRBD2 (6 bases). The V end lost 3 bases, the J end lost 4 bases, and 10 bases lay between the germline ends. Germline CDR1 and CDR2: MNHNS and SASEGT. The CDR3 has 13 residues. The CDR3 nucleotides are TGTGCCAGCAGTGATCGGGGGTATTACGAGCAGTACTTC. Residues: CASSDRGYYEQYF.

The chain recombines TRBV6-5 with TRBJ1-6; tentative D call: TRBD1 (5 bases). Germline V lookup: CDR1 MNHEY, CDR2 SVGAGI. This CDR3 contains 14 residues. The ends were cut back, 7 bases at V and 10 bases at J, with 17 bases in the middle. CDR3 bases: TGTGCCAGCACCCTAAACCCCAGGGAATCACCCCTCCACTTT. Translating it yields CASTLNPRESPLHF.

The V and J genes are TRBV6-5 and TRBJ1-5; the D gene is possibly TRBD1 (6 bases). The CDR3 runs to 13 residues. CDR1 and CDR2 from the germline V gene are MNHEY and SVGAGI. Trimming left V 7 bases short and J 4 bases short, with 11 bases between. The CDR3 DNA follows: TGTGCCAGCAACGGGACACCTAATCAGCCCCAGCATTTT. Amino acids: CASNGTPNQPQHF.